This T cell receptor beta chain was obtained from a study of molecular identifiers for immune sequencing clone quantification. Looking at the study overall: For replicates, RNA isolated from approximately 20,000 or 98,000 naive CD8 cells was divided into five portions, of which four were sequenced. Study findings and constraints: Barcode-sharing identical TCR molecules could underestimate highly expanded clone sizes.

A word on this clonotype: Its antigen is unknown. Relative to the germline gene, one junction end is altered; a read error may explain this.

Naive CD8 T cells were sorted, and the gate applied was CD8+CD4-CCR7+CD45RA+. The CDR3 spans 16 residues. CDR1 and CDR2 from the germline V gene are MGHRA and YSYEKL. MiXCR, run by TCRdb on the PCR reads, gives a single entry per CDR3 protein. This sample has more than 450,000 distinct CDR3 sequences; roughly 25% occur once, and the top ten carry roughly 0.79%. Source material: naive CD8+ T cells from blood, with Jurkat cell RNA spiked in. Subset denoted: FACS-sorted CD8+CD4-CCR7+CD45RA+ naive T cells. This chain uses TRBV4-1 with TRBJ1-5; TRBD1 matches 7 bases. The receptor was derived from a human donor in good health. Some libraries in this study had Jurkat cell RNA spiked in. This CDR3 is CASSQDRAGGSQPHHF. The CDR3 DNA reads TGCGCCAGCAGCCAAGATCGAGCAGGGGGTTCTCAGCCCCACCATTTT.